This T cell receptor (beta chain) came from a study of low-dose radiotherapy and immunotherapy resistance in tumors. Study background: Cohort 1 was treated with 0.5 Gy per fraction at 2-week intervals, amounting to 6.5 Gy overall. Participants in Cohort 2 were given 1 Gy per fraction every two weeks, for 13 Gy over 26 weeks. One day prior to radiation and immunotherapy, intravenous cyclophosphamide at 200 mg/m2 was given, repeated every two weeks.

V was cut by 1 base and J by 6 bases, with 5 bases left in between. The CDR3 has 12 amino acids. The germline CDR1 and CDR2 sequences are SGHAT and FQNNGV. Time point given: before trial treatment. Primers used for first-strand cDNA, a TRAV- and TRBV-specific set, covered both alpha and beta chains. PCR amplification of the TCRs was performed with Phusion for 20 to 25 PCR cycles, and it relied on a constant-region primer together with a V-primer adapter. mRNA, once isolated, was amplified by in vitro transcription. TCRdb called the reads again in MiXCR, with one record for every CDR3 protein. Of around 69,000 distinct CDR3 sequences detected, about a third appear once; the ten largest clones hold roughly 11%. This clonotype was counted between two and nine times.

Sequenced here: PBMCs, sampled before treatment. The genes are TRBV11-2 and TRBJ2-3; possible D gene TRBD2, 5 bases. This TCR was sampled from a female donor with ovarian cancer. Here the CDR3 reads CASSLVADTQYF. Written as DNA, the CDR3 is TGTGCCAGCAGCTTAGTAGCGGATACGCAGTATTTT.